This T cell receptor (beta chain) was identified in a study of a mutant IDH1 vaccine in newly diagnosed glioma. As for the study in general: Radiotherapy alone preceded vaccination by 4-6 weeks; alternatively, vaccination started with temozolomide cycles. Of treated patients, around 60% were men and approximately 40% women, averaging about 37 years. Most had both radiotherapy and temozolomide beforehand; others had only one. The study's findings and limits: Patients showed vaccine-induced immune responses at a rate of around 93%.

On this clone itself: Its antigen is currently unknown.

The V end lost 3 bases, the J end lost 5 bases, and 7 bases lay between the germline ends. CDR1 is SNHLY and CDR2 is FYNNEI in the germline V gene. The CDR3 is 13 amino acids. Assay used: immunoSEQ multiplex PCR; TCRdb lists only in-frame clones, some missing. The top ten clones hold approximately 1.5% of a sample with roughly 38,000 clones, 75% to 90% of them seen once. The time point here: week 35, safety follow-up. Vaccine doses each comprised 300 ug of mutant IDH1 20-mer peptide, with topical imiquimod. Source: PBMCs, taken from a glioma patient whose treatment included an IDH1 peptide vaccine. The chain recombines TRBV2 with TRBJ1-4, with D possibly matching TRBD1 (5 bases). The sequence came from a man aged 40-50 years with glioma. In DNA, the CDR3 is TGTGCCAGCAGTGAGGACACGAATGAAAAACTGTTTTTT. Its translation: CASSEDTNEKLFF.